This T cell receptor (beta chain) appears in the sequencing data of a study of blood T cell repertoires in COVID-19. Study at large: Donors in the United States, Italy and Spain gave samples during acute or convalescent COVID-19. Sample material is recorded as cDNA or gDNA derived from T cells, B-cell-depleted T cells, or PBMCs.

In the authors' methods: Amplification with reference gene primers provided the estimates of nucleated cell counts. Profiled with immunoSEQ multiplex PCR; TCRdb holds only in-frame clones, not every one. The D gene and trimming were derived from the DNA, and the V and J assignments and clone size from that table. The data contain 250,000 to 300,000 clones, 75% to 90% of them singletons. Germline CDR1 and CDR2: LGHDT and YNNKEL (reference sequence). Trimming at V came to 0 bases and at J to 0 bases, leaving 5 bases not matched to a gene. The CDR3 totals 17 residues. The clonotype originates from a man in his thirties or forties with active or convalescent COVID-19. The chain carries TRBV3-1 (or the pseudogene TRBV3-2) and TRBJ1-1, with 9 bases matching TRBD1. Sequencing input: peripheral blood. The CDR3 nucleotides read TGTGCCAGCAGCCAAGATGCCCGGGACAGGGTGAACACTGAAGCTTTCTTT. This sequence encodes CASSQDARDRVNTEAFF.